This is a list of T cell receptor beta chains from one sample in a study of cytomegalovirus exposure and HLA in healthy donors. Assay used: immunoSEQ multiplex PCR; TCRdb lists only in-frame clones, some missing. Here the sample spans tens of thousands of clones, 65% to 75% being singletons. The specimen sequenced was PBMCs. These receptors all come from a man aged 25-45 years in good health and CMV-seronegative. CDR3s include the opening cysteine and the closing phenylalanine or tryptophan. The order of the fields is D gene, V gene, J gene, CDR3 length, clone size, CDR3 DNA, CDR3 protein. The D gene is left open where the match is weak. Size tells how often a clone was seen (once, few, many) or the class of an expanded clone, and some rows leave it out.

D: TRBD1; V: TRBV7-9; J: TRBJ2-5; length: 13; size: -; DNA: TGTGCCAGCAGCTTTAGACAGGGGGAGACCCAGTACTTC; CDR3: CASSFRQGETQYF
D: TRBD1; V: TRBV6-1; J: TRBJ2-1; length: 14; size: -; DNA: TGTGCCGCCCAATTCGAGACAGGGGGTAATGAGCAGTTCTTC; CDR3: CAAQFETGGNEQFF
D: TRBD2; V: TRBV10-2; J: TRBJ2-3; length: 15; size: -; DNA: TGCGCCAGCAGTGAAAGCGGGATTAGCACAGATACGCAGTATTTT; CDR3: CASSESGISTDTQYF
D: TRBD2; V: TRBV11-3; J: TRBJ2-3; length: 16; size: once; DNA: TGTGCCAGCAGCCCCGGAAAGCGGGAGGTGGAAGATACGCAGTATTTT; CDR3: CASSPGKREVEDTQYF
D: -; V: TRBV4-1; J: TRBJ1-2; length: 15; size: few; DNA: TGCGCCAGCAGCCAAGATCGTCAGGGGAACTATGGCTACACCTTC; CDR3: CASSQDRQGNYGYTF
D: TRBD2; V: TRBV6-1; J: TRBJ2-1; length: 17; size: -; DNA: TGTGCCAGCAGTGCCCGACTAGCGGGAGGCCCCTACAATGAGCAGTTCTTC; CDR3: CASSARLAGGPYNEQFF
D: -; V: TRBV6-6; J: TRBJ1-6; length: 13; size: few; DNA: TGTGCCAGCCGGGCGGGGGCTGGTTCACCCCTCCACTTT; CDR3: CASRAGAGSPLHF
D: -; V: TRBV11-3; J: TRBJ2-5; length: 13; size: -; DNA: TGTGCCAGCAGCTTAGACGAGGAAGAGACCCAGTACTTC; CDR3: CASSLDEEETQYF
D: -; V: TRBV5-1; J: TRBJ1-3; length: 15; size: -; DNA: TGCGCCAGCAGGTTGGACAGATTCTCTGGAAACACCATATATTTT; CDR3: CASRLDRFSGNTIYF
D: -; V: TRBV7-7; J: TRBJ2-7; length: 13; size: -; DNA: TGTGCTAGCAGCCAATACAGATTGTCCGAGCAGTACTTC; CDR3: CASSQYRLSEQYF
D: -; V: TRBV7-3; J: TRBJ1-2; length: 13; size: -; DNA: TGTGCCAGCAGCTACGACAGTAACTATGGCTACACCTTC; CDR3: CASSYDSNYGYTF
D: TRBD2; V: TRBV6-1; J: TRBJ2-7; length: 16; size: medium-sized; DNA: TGTGCCAGCAGTGTTCGACTAGCGGGCCATGGATACGAGCAGTACTTC; CDR3: CASSVRLAGHGYEQYF
D: -; V: TRBV9; J: TRBJ1-1; length: 14; size: -; DNA: TGTGCCAGCAGCGTAGTTGGAGGGAGGACTGAAGCTTTCTTT; CDR3: CASSVVGGRTEAFF
D: -; V: TRBV18; J: TRBJ1-1; length: 15; size: few; DNA: TGTGCCAGCTCACGACCAAAGGGACAACACACTGAAGCTTTCTTT; CDR3: CASSRPKGQHTEAFF
D: TRBD2; V: TRBV5-3; J: TRBJ2-1; length: 15; size: -; DNA: TGTGCCAGAAGCTTTCCTAGCGGGGGGCTCGATGAGCAGTTCTTC; CDR3: CARSFPSGGLDEQFF
D: TRBD1; V: TRBV7-9; J: TRBJ2-7; length: 15; size: -; DNA: TGTGCCAGCAGCCCTCGGGACAGGGACTCCTACGAGCAGTACTTC; CDR3: CASSPRDRDSYEQYF
D: -; V: TRBV27; J: TRBJ1-1; length: 13; size: -; DNA: TGTGCCAGCAGTATGGGCGCTTTTCTGGAAGCTTTCTTT; CDR3: CASSMGAFLEAFF
D: TRBD2; V: TRBV4-2; J: TRBJ2-2; length: 16; size: -; DNA: TGTGCCAGCAGGCGGACTAGCGGGACATACACCGGGGAGCTGTTTTTT; CDR3: CASRRTSGTYTGELFF
D: -; V: TRBV29-1; J: TRBJ1-2; length: 13; size: -; DNA: TGCAGCGTTGATCCGGGATCGAGGTATGGCTACACCTTC; CDR3: CSVDPGSRYGYTF
D: -; V: TRBV4-2; J: TRBJ1-5; length: 17; size: -; DNA: TGTGCCAGCAGCCAAGTCGGGGGGGCGGGAGGCAATCAGCCCCAGCATTTT; CDR3: CASSQVGGAGGNQPQHF
D: TRBD2; V: TRBV28; J: TRBJ2-7; length: 15; size: few; DNA: TGTGCCAGCAGTAGTTCGAGCGGGGATCCTTTGGAGCAGTACTTC; CDR3: CASSSSSGDPLEQYF
D: TRBD2; V: TRBV7-3; J: TRBJ2-5; length: 15; size: -; DNA: TGTGCCAGCAGCTTAGGACTAGCGGGAGAAGAGACCCAGTACTTC; CDR3: CASSLGLAGEETQYF
D: -; V: TRBV18; J: TRBJ2-2; length: 16; size: -; DNA: TGTGCCAGCTCACCACCGAGCCCTCCCGGCACCGGGGAGCTGTTTTTT; CDR3: CASSPPSPPGTGELFF
D: -; V: TRBV11-2; J: TRBJ1-2; length: 14; size: -; DNA: TGTGCCAGCAGCTTAGGGGACAACGGCTATGGCTACACCTTC; CDR3: CASSLGDNGYGYTF
D: TRBD1; V: TRBV7-2; J: TRBJ2-7; length: 15; size: -; DNA: TGTGCCAGCAGCTTACCGGGACAGATGGTCCACGAGCAGTACTTC; CDR3: CASSLPGQMVHEQYF
D: TRBD1; V: TRBV11-3; J: TRBJ2-3; length: 16; size: -; DNA: TGTGCCAGCAGCCCCAGGGACAGTTTAGGGACAGATACGCAGTATTTT; CDR3: CASSPRDSLGTDTQYF
D: TRBD1; V: TRBV28; J: TRBJ1-4; length: 14; size: -; DNA: TGTGCCAGCAGGGACAGGGTAACTAATGAAAAACTGTTTTTT; CDR3: CASRDRVTNEKLFF
D: -; V: TRBV28; J: TRBJ2-1; length: 16; size: -; DNA: TGTGCCAGCAGCCCCTCATCGGCGGGCACATACAATGAGCAGTTCTTC; CDR3: CASSPSSAGTYNEQFF
D: TRBD1; V: TRBV6-1; J: TRBJ2-5; length: 14; size: once; DNA: TGTGCCAGCAGTGCACAACAGGGGGCGGGGACCCAGTACTTC; CDR3: CASSAQQGAGTQYF
D: -; V: TRBV21-1; J: TRBJ2-7; length: 20; size: few; DNA: TGTGCCAGCAGCAAAAGTCCGCGGGGGACTCGCGTCCCCTTAAACTACGAGCAGTACTTC; CDR3: CASSKSPRGTRVPLNYEQYF
D: TRBD2; V: TRBV6-6; J: TRBJ2-5; length: 16; size: -; DNA: TGTGCCAGCAGTTTCCTAGCGGATTCGACACAAGAGACCCAGTACTTC; CDR3: CASSFLADSTQETQYF
D: TRBD1; V: TRBV19; J: TRBJ2-7; length: 16; size: -; DNA: TGTGCCAGTAGTACCACTGGGACAGGGGTGGCCAACGAGCAGTACTTC; CDR3: CASSTTGTGVANEQYF
D: TRBD1; V: TRBV7-9; J: TRBJ1-2; length: 11; size: few; DNA: TGTGCCAGCAGCTTATTAGGGACAGGGACCTTC; CDR3: CASSLLGTGTF
D: -; V: TRBV5-1; J: TRBJ1-1; length: 14; size: -; DNA: TGCGCCAGCAGCTTGGTCTCCTCGGGCACTGAAGCTTTCTTT; CDR3: CASSLVSSGTEAFF
D: -; V: TRBV19; J: TRBJ1-1; length: 13; size: -; DNA: TGTGCCAGTAGTATCGCAGAGAACACTGAAGCTTTCTTT; CDR3: CASSIAENTEAFF
D: -; V: TRBV7-8; J: TRBJ2-2; length: 15; size: few; DNA: TGTGCCAGCAGGATCCTCCGGACAGATATCGGGGAGCTGTTTTTT; CDR3: CASRILRTDIGELFF
D: TRBD1; V: TRBV4-1; J: TRBJ2-7; length: 15; size: few; DNA: TGCGCCAGCAGCCCAAGCAGGGACAGCTCCTACGAGCAGTACTTC; CDR3: CASSPSRDSSYEQYF
D: -; V: TRBV7-6; J: TRBJ2-1; length: 11; size: -; DNA: TGTGCCAGCAGCGCAGGCAATGAGCAGTTCTTC; CDR3: CASSAGNEQFF
D: -; V: TRBV7-3; J: TRBJ1-1; length: 13; size: -; DNA: TGTGCCAGCAGCTTGGTGGGGGGGGCTGAAGCTTTCTTT; CDR3: CASSLVGGAEAFF
D: TRBD1; V: TRBV7-9; J: TRBJ1-2; length: 17; size: -; DNA: TGTGCCAGCAGCTTAAGGCTAGGGACAGGGGGTAACTATGGCTACACCTTC; CDR3: CASSLRLGTGGNYGYTF
D: -; V: TRBV7-2; J: TRBJ1-1; length: 15; size: -; DNA: TGTGCCAGCAGCTTAACAATTCCGGGATCCACTGAAGCTTTCTTT; CDR3: CASSLTIPGSTEAFF
D: -; V: TRBV28; J: TRBJ2-7; length: 11; size: -; DNA: TGTGCCAGCAGGTCGACAGACGAGCAGTACTTC; CDR3: CASRSTDEQYF
D: -; V: TRBV6-5; J: TRBJ1-1; length: 16; size: -; DNA: TGTGCCAGCAGTTACTCCGCAGGAACAATGAACACTGAAGCTTTCTTT; CDR3: CASSYSAGTMNTEAFF
D: -; V: TRBV6-1; J: TRBJ2-7; length: 11; size: -; DNA: TGTGCCAGCAGTAAAGGCGACGAGCAGTACTTC; CDR3: CASSKGDEQYF
D: -; V: TRBV19; J: TRBJ1-5; length: 18; size: few; DNA: TGTGCCAGTAGTTCTCAGACGGGACTCCCAAGGGGCAATCAGCCCCAGCATTTT; CDR3: CASSSQTGLPRGNQPQHF
D: TRBD1; V: TRBV5-1; J: TRBJ2-1; length: 15; size: -; DNA: TGCGCCAGCAGCATCTGGGCACAGGGGGGCAATGAGCAGTTCTTC; CDR3: CASSIWAQGGNEQFF
D: -; V: TRBV5-6; J: TRBJ2-2; length: 13; size: -; DNA: TGTGCCAGCAGCCTACCGAACACCGGGGAGCTGTTTTTT; CDR3: CASSLPNTGELFF
D: -; V: TRBV7-3; J: TRBJ1-5; length: 15; size: -; DNA: TGTGCCAGCAGCCCGGGACTTCTGGACAATCAGCCCCAGCATTTT; CDR3: CASSPGLLDNQPQHF
D: TRBD1; V: TRBV25-1; J: TRBJ1-1; length: 15; size: -; DNA: TGTGCCAGCAGTGAGTCGGGGACAGCGAACACTGAAGCTTTCTTT; CDR3: CASSESGTANTEAFF
D: -; V: TRBV6-5; J: TRBJ2-5; length: 15; size: -; DNA: TGTGCCAGCACCCCGACGTCGGGGAACCAAGAGACCCAGTACTTC; CDR3: CASTPTSGNQETQYF
D: TRBD1; V: TRBV15; J: TRBJ2-3; length: 15; size: -; DNA: TGTGCCACCTCGTGGGGGACAGGGACGACAGATACGCAGTATTTT; CDR3: CATSWGTGTTDTQYF
D: -; V: TRBV28; J: TRBJ1-2; length: 14; size: -; DNA: TGTGCCAGCAGTTTGGGAGGGGGGAACTATGGCTACACCTTC; CDR3: CASSLGGGNYGYTF
D: TRBD2; V: TRBV7-2; J: TRBJ2-7; length: 14; size: -; DNA: TGTGCCAGCAGCTTACGGACTAGACGTCGGGAGCAGTACTTC; CDR3: CASSLRTRRREQYF
D: TRBD2; V: TRBV5-6; J: TRBJ2-7; length: 15; size: -; DNA: TGTGCCAGCAGCTTGGAGCGGGAGCTTCACTACGAGCAGTACTTC; CDR3: CASSLERELHYEQYF